Presented here are 14 T cell receptor beta chains from one specimen sequenced in a study of precursors of human CD4 cytotoxic T cells. TCRdb reanalysed the reads using MiXCR and keeps one entry per CDR3 protein. Of some 490 distinct CDR3 sequences listed, about 20% are singletons. Sorted CD4+ central memory, effector memory, IL-7R-high TEMRA and IL-7R-negative TEMRA cells underwent bulk UMI sequencing. Sequencing was carried out using memory CD4+ T cells from blood (PBMCs). The receptors originated from a human donor in good health.

This rearrangement joins TRBV5-1 to TRBJ2-3; perhaps TRBD1 as D (5 bases). Germline V gene data show CDR1 as SGHRS and CDR2 as YFSETQ. The CDR3 is 16 residues long. V shed 0 bases and J shed 0 bases, with 11 bases lying between them. CDR3 region: CASSLGGGASTDTQYF. The CDR3 bases are TGCGCCAGCAGCTTGGGCGGTGGGGCTAGCACAGATACGCAGTATTTT.

The chain has TRBV7-2 and TRBJ2-1, with TRBD2 matching 9 bases. Trimming at V came to 4 bases and at J to 14 bases, leaving 9 bases not matched to a gene. The germline gives CDR1 SGHTA, CDR2 FQGNSA. This CDR3 comprises 13 residues. The CDR3: CASSSNDLAGKFF. The DNA of the CDR3 is TGTGCCAGCAGCTCGAACGACCTAGCGGGGAAGTTCTTC.

The chain uses TRBV20-1 and TRBJ2-4; D gene unclear. Germline V CDR1 and CDR2: DFQATT, SNEGSKA (reference sequence). Trimming shortened V by 3 bases and J by 5 bases, and 8 bases separated the two germline ends. The CDR3 has 12 amino acids. The CDR3 is CSASHNENIQYF. CDR3 DNA: TGCAGTGCTAGTCATAACGAAAACATTCAGTACTTC.

There are a few counts of this clonotype. This rearrangement joins TRBV5-1 to TRBJ2-7; 7 bases map to TRBD1. The V gene's germline CDR1 is SGHRS and CDR2 YFSETQ. Trimming cost V 2 bases and J 5 bases; bases outside gene matches: 10. This CDR3 contains 15 residues. Here the CDR3 DNA reads TGCGCCAGCAGCTTCAGGGGACAGACCCGGGACGAGCAGTACTTC. It is translated as CASSFRGQTRDEQYF.

This clonotype is labeled large. The gene calls are TRBV7-9 and TRBJ2-4, with D tentatively TRBD2 (6 bases). V dropped 4 bases and J dropped 0 bases, with 13 bases sitting between them. The CDR3 spans 16 residues. Germline lookup yields CDR1 SEHNR and CDR2 FQNEAQ (reference sequence). The CDR3 spells CASSSGAGLAKNIQYF. CDR3 nucleotides: TGTGCCAGCAGCTCGGGAGCGGGTTTAGCCAAAAACATTCAGTACTTC.

By its share, this clonotype is large. The rearrangement uses TRBV15 and TRBJ2-3; no definite D call. There are 13 residues in the CDR3. Per germline, CDR1 LNHNV and CDR2 YYDKDF (reference sequence). V lost 11 bases, J lost 6 bases, and 18 bases lay in between. The CDR3 loop reads CAATSNLEDTQYF. The CDR3 coding sequence is TGTGCCGCCACCTCGAATCTGGAGGATACGCAGTATTTT.

Note on this clonotype: Being one base from a much bigger clone, this may be a read error. The chain joins TRBV4-2 to TRBJ2-1, with a weak D call TRBD1 (6 bases). The germline V gene encodes CDR1 LGHNA and CDR2 YNFKEQ. CDR3 length equals 14 residues. Trimming removed 4 bases at V and 6 bases at J, with 13 bases between. CDR3 residues: CASSRDTGRNEQFF. The CDR3 bases are TGTGCCAGCAGCCGGGATACAGGGCGCAATGAGCAGTTCTTC.

In its sample, this clonotype was seen a few times. This chain connects TRBV4-1 to TRBJ2-5; no definite D call. Trimming took off 1 base at V and 2 bases at J, with 11 bases between the two ends. Germline-derived CDR1 and CDR2 are MGHRA and YSYEKL. This CDR3 contains 15 residues. The CDR3 coding sequence is TGCGCCAGCAGCCAAGTTAGGACGAATCAAGAGACCCAGTACTTC. Its translation: CASSQVRTNQETQYF.

This chain joins TRBV20-1 and TRBJ2-7; D possibly corresponds to TRBD1 (6 bases). Trimming removed 4 bases from V and 4 bases from J, with 8 bases in between. Germline values: CDR1 DFQATT, CDR2 SNEGSKA (reference sequence). CDR3 length: 11 residues. The CDR3 coding sequence is TGCAGTGCTAAGGGGGATTACGAGCAGTACTTC. Its protein product is CSAKGDYEQYF.

The chain employs TRBV7-2 and TRBJ2-4; the D is unclear. Germline CDR1 is SGHTA and CDR2 is FQGNSA. The CDR3 covers 13 residues. Trimming removed 1 base at V and 2 bases at J, with 3 bases between. The CDR3 loop is CASSLESKNIQYF. CDR3 in DNA: TGTGCCAGCAGCTTAGAGTCCAAAAACATTCAGTACTTC.

Relative to its sample, this clonotype is large. V is TRBV6-5 and J is TRBJ2-1; no clear D gene. The CDR3 contains 15 residues. Between the trimmed V and J ends, which lost 6 bases and 9 bases, there was a span of 21 bases. Looked up from germline, CDR1 is MNHEY and CDR2 is SVGAGI. The CDR3 region is CASRVGTKTFFEQFF. DNA for the CDR3: TGTGCCAGCAGGGTAGGAACTAAAACCTTCTTTGAGCAGTTCTTC.

This clonotype is labeled as large. The chain couples TRBV1 to TRBJ1-5. TRBV1 is tagged as a pseudogene. The CDR3 is 14 residues long. The CDR3 sequence is CTSSQVIKTQPQHF. CDR3 sequence (DNA): TGCACCAGCAGCCAGGTTATAAAAACTCAGCCCCAGCATTTT.

In this sample, this clonotype turned up a few times. The rearrangement links TRBV19 to TRBJ1-5; D may be TRBD1 (5 bases). The CDR3 is 19 amino acids. Trimming removed 3 bases at V and 1 base at J, with 22 bases between. Germline lookup yields CDR1 LNHDA and CDR2 SQIVND (reference sequence). Written as DNA, the CDR3 is TGTGCCAGTAGTATGAGACGGGCATCCTCCCGGGGGAGCAATCAGCCCCAGCATTTT. Residues: CASSMRRASSRGSNQPQHF.

By share of the sample, this clonotype is large. This chain connects TRBV30 to TRBJ2-3; D gene ambiguous. The CDR3 has 13 amino acids. V shed 0 bases and J shed 4 bases, with 8 bases lying between them. Germline V CDR1 and CDR2: GTSNPN, SVGIG (reference sequence). The CDR3 region has the DNA TGTGCCTGGAGTGTACAGACTTCAGATACGCAGTATTTT. It is translated as CAWSVQTSDTQYF.